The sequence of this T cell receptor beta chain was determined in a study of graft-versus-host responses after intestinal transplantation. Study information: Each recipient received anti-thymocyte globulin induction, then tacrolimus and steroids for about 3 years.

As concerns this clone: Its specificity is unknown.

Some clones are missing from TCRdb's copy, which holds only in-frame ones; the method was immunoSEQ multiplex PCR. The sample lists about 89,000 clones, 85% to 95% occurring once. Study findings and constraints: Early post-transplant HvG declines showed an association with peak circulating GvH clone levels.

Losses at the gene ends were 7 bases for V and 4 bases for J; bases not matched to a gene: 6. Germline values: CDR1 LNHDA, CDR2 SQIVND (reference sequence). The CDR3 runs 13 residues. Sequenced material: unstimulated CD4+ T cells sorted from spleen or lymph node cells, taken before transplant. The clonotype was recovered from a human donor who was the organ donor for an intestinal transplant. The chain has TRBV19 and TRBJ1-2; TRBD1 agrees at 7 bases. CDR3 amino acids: CASTPTGSYGYTF. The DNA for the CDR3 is TGTGCCAGTACCCCGACAGGGAGCTATGGCTACACCTTC. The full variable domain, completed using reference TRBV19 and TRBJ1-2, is DGGITQSPKYLFRKEGQNVTLSCEQNLNHDAMYWYRQDPGQGLRLIYYSQIVNDFQKGDIAEGYSVSREKKESFPLTVTSAQKNPTAFYLCASTPTGSYGYTFGSGTRLTVV.